The clone carrying this T cell receptor (beta chain) was counted between two and nine times. Its antigen remains unidentified. The study sequenced TCR beta in blood CD8+ and CD4+ T cells. Both CD4+ and CD8+ T cells were negatively isolated, and TEMRA cells underwent FACS enrichment. An amount of RNA that ranged from roughly 0.5 to 1 ug was reverse transcribed with random hexamers. MiXCR, run by TCRdb on the immunoSEQ multiplex PCR reads, gives a single entry per CDR3 protein. The table lists tens of thousands of distinct CDR3 sequences, under 95% of them singletons. This sample is drawn from a study of CD8 T cells in Susac syndrome. Study-wide findings and caveats: CD8+ clones in Susac expanded most in TEMRA cells and active patients. The study identified about sixteen and five Susac-specific public clones in total CD8+ and CD8+ TEMRA repertoires.

The germline V gene encodes CDR1 SEHNR and CDR2 FQNEAQ (reference sequence). V lost 1 base and J lost 4, with 7 bases in between. The CDR3 sequence is 13 residues long. The receptor's source is a human donor with Susac syndrome. The V gene is TRBV7-9, the J gene TRBJ1-1; tentative D call: TRBD1 (6 bases). Sequencing was carried out using CD8+ T cells from PBMCs. The CDR3 region has the DNA TGTGCCAGCAGCTTAGAAGGGGGCACTGAAGCTTTCTTT. This gives the protein CASSLEGGTEAFF.